This is a list of T cell receptor beta chains from one sample in a study of persistence of HIV-infected CD4 T cells. For these receptors, no antigen is known. Sequenced by immunoSEQ multiplex PCR; TCRdb stores in-frame clones only, minus some. The table shows tens of thousands of clones, with almost 85% occurring only once. The sample was CD4+ T cells sorted from PBMCs after roughly 18-hour stimulation, taken from a patient who received antiretroviral therapy. These receptors originate from an adult man with HIV who was CMV-seropositive. Both conserved end residues are part of each CDR3. Each record gives: D gene, clone size, V gene, J gene, CDR3 protein, CDR3 DNA. A D gene is named only where the DNA matches it firmly. Clone size is stated in some rows and not others, as once, few, many or a class when expanded.

d_call: TRBD1; clone_size: -; v_call: TRBV18; j_call: TRBJ2-6; cdr3_aa: CASSLLTGTGGSGANVLTF; cdr3_nt: TGTGCCAGCTCACTCCTAACCGGGACAGGGGGCTCTGGGGCCAACGTCCTGACTTTC
d_call: TRBD1; clone_size: -; v_call: TRBV5-5; j_call: TRBJ2-5; cdr3_aa: CASSPRQGSETQYF; cdr3_nt: TGTGCCAGCAGCCCCCGACAGGGGAGCGAGACCCAGTACTTC
d_call: -; clone_size: -; v_call: TRBV24-1; j_call: TRBJ2-7; cdr3_aa: CATSDWTVPLYEQYF; cdr3_nt: TGTGCCACCAGTGATTGGACAGTCCCCTTATACGAGCAGTACTTC
d_call: -; clone_size: -; v_call: TRBV28; j_call: TRBJ1-5; cdr3_aa: CASSLEQNRSNQPQHF; cdr3_nt: TGTGCCAGCAGTTTGGAGCAGAACCGGAGCAATCAGCCCCAGCATTTT
d_call: -; clone_size: -; v_call: TRBV15; j_call: TRBJ1-1; cdr3_aa: CATSSTGNTEAFF; cdr3_nt: TGTGCCACCAGCTCGACGGGGAACACTGAAGCTTTCTTT
d_call: -; clone_size: once; v_call: TRBV18; j_call: TRBJ2-7; cdr3_aa: CASSPQKGAYEQYF; cdr3_nt: TGTGCCAGCTCACCCCAAAAGGGTGCCTACGAGCAGTACTTC
d_call: -; clone_size: -; v_call: TRBV28; j_call: TRBJ1-2; cdr3_aa: CASSLSQFRGFTF; cdr3_nt: TGTGCCAGCAGTTTAAGCCAATTTCGGGGTTTTACCTTC
d_call: -; clone_size: -; v_call: TRBV3-1/TRBV3-2; j_call: TRBJ1-4; cdr3_aa: CASSPFAGEKLFF; cdr3_nt: TGTGCCAGCAGCCCTTTCGCGGGTGAAAAACTGTTTTTT
d_call: -; clone_size: -; v_call: TRBV6-5; j_call: TRBJ2-3; cdr3_aa: CASRGPLFSTDTQYF; cdr3_nt: TGTGCCAGCAGGGGGCCCCTCTTTAGCACAGATACGCAGTATTTT
d_call: TRBD2; clone_size: -; v_call: TRBV19; j_call: TRBJ2-1; cdr3_aa: CAVTSGGAREQFF; cdr3_nt: TGTGCCGTCACTAGCGGGGGGGCTCGTGAGCAGTTCTTC